This passage covers 31 T cell receptor beta chains from one sample sequenced in a study of OX40 agonist ivuxolimab in advanced cancers. Assay: immunoSEQ multiplex PCR; the TCRdb copy retains only in-frame clones and omits some. The sample contains 65,000 to 80,000 clones, around nine tenths of which appear only once. Sequenced here: CD4+ or CD8+ T cells sorted from blood, sampled in a trial of the OX40 agonist ivuxolimab. The receptor set was obtained from an adult with an advanced solid tumor such as melanoma, head and neck, liver or kidney cancer.

The rearrangement links TRBV10-1 to TRBJ2-1, with 13 bases lining up with TRBD2. This CDR3 is built from 16 residues. Germline trimming cut 4 bases from V and 0 bases from J; bases unmatched to any gene: 0. Germline values: CDR1 WNHNN, CDR2 SYGVQD (reference sequence). The CDR3 is CASSGTSGGSYNEQFF. In nucleotides, the CDR3 is TGCGCCAGCAGTGGGACTAGCGGGGGCTCCTACAATGAGCAGTTCTTC.

This clone was seen a few times. This chain joins TRBV7-2 and TRBJ2-5, with 8 bases fitting TRBD1. Germline V gene data show CDR1 as SGHTA and CDR2 as FQGNSA. Germline trimming cut 5 bases from V and 5 bases from J; bases unmatched to any gene: 10. The CDR3 has 15 amino acids. DNA for the CDR3: TGTGCCAGCAGCGCCCGACAGGGGCCCGGCGAGACCCAGTACTTC. Residues: CASSARQGPGETQYF.

The chain couples TRBV18 to TRBJ1-1; 8 nucleotides align to TRBD1. Looked up from germline, CDR1 is KGHSH and CDR2 is LQKENI. Trimming at V came to 2 bases and at J to 2 bases, leaving 7 bases not matched to a gene. The CDR3 covers 16 residues. The CDR3 is CASSPFTGGTNTEAFF. CDR3 nucleotide sequence: TGTGCCAGCTCACCATTCACAGGGGGGACTAACACTGAAGCTTTCTTT.

CDR3 amino acids: CASSYDYNTGELFF. As DNA, the CDR3 is TGTGCCAGCAGCTATGACTACAACACCGGGGAGCTGTTTTTT. This chain links TRBV11-2 with TRBJ2-2; tentatively, D is TRBD2 (5 bases). The germline CDR1 and CDR2 sequences are SGHAT and FQNNGV. CDR3 size: 14 residues. Trimming left V 4 bases short and J 2 bases short, with 8 bases between.

This chain links TRBV14 with TRBJ2-7; D possibly matches TRBD1 or TRBD2 (5 bases each). V was cut by 1 base and J by 3 bases, with 16 bases left in between. The CDR3 is 16 amino acids. Per the germline V gene, CDR1 is SGHDN and CDR2 is FVKESK. The CDR3 sequence is CASSQVMGVLGYEQYF. The CDR3 nucleotides read TGTGCCAGCAGCCAAGTCATGGGGGTTTTGGGCTACGAGCAGTACTTC.

The rearrangement links TRBV7-9 to TRBJ2-7, with D uncertain. The CDR3 extends over 12 amino acids. V lost 2 bases and J lost 5, with 7 bases in between. Germline V CDR1 and CDR2: SEHNR, FQNEAQ (reference sequence). The CDR3 nucleotides read TGTGCCAGCAGCTTAACGGTAAACGAGCAGTACTTC. It is translated as CASSLTVNEQYF.

V is TRBV25-1 and J is TRBJ2-5, with D possibly being TRBD1 (5 bases). CDR3 length: 14 residues. The germline V gene encodes CDR1 MGHDK and CDR2 SYGVNS. The V end lost 0 bases, the J end lost 2 bases, and 7 bases lay between the germline ends. The DNA of the CDR3 is TGTGCCAGCAGTGAATATCGACAGCAAGAGACCCAGTACTTC. It encodes CASSEYRQQETQYF.

The chain couples TRBV4-3 to TRBJ2-1; D unclear. Germline CDR1 LGHNA, CDR2 YSLEER. V lost 0 bases to trimming and J lost 0 bases, with 12 bases between them. The CDR3 length is 17 residues. The CDR3 nucleotides read TGCGCCAGCAGCCAAGATAGGAAGCGTAACTCCTACAATGAGCAGTTCTTC. This codes for CASSQDRKRNSYNEQFF.

V gene TRBV15 combines with J gene TRBJ2-2, with TRBD2 identical over 15 bases. Germline loops: CDR1 LNHNV, CDR2 YYDKDF (reference sequence). J lost 1 base, V lost 1 base, and 7 bases had no gene match. The CDR3 is made up of 20 amino acids. Here the CDR3 DNA reads TGTGCCACCAGCAGAGCCCCGGGACTAGCGGGAGGACGGAACACCGGGGAGCTGTTTTTT. This gives the protein CATSRAPGLAGGRNTGELFF.

The chain couples TRBV11-2 to TRBJ1-1, with TRBD1 as a possible D gene (5 bases). The length of the CDR3 is 13 residues. Trimming cost V 3 bases and J 5 bases, with 10 bases left between them. Germline CDR1 is SGHAT and CDR2 is FQNNGV. The CDR3 sequence: CASSFRVETEAFF. The CDR3 coding sequence is TGTGCCAGCAGCTTCAGGGTAGAGACTGAAGCTTTCTTT.

The chain joins TRBV7-2 to TRBJ2-3; D remains unclear. V was shortened by 0 bases and J by 5 bases, with 9 bases between the two germline ends. CDR1 is SGHTA, CDR2 FQGNSA, per germline. The CDR3 loop spans 14 amino acids. CDR3 protein: CASSLAFTRDTQYF. The CDR3 nucleotides read TGTGCCAGCAGCTTAGCGTTTACAAGAGATACGCAGTATTTT. The variable domain in full, completed from reference TRBV7-2 and TRBJ2-3, reads GAGVSQSPSNKVTEKGKDVELRCDPISGHTALYWYRQSLGQGLEFLIYFQGNSAPDKSGLPSDRFSAERTGGSVSTLTIQRTQQEDSAVYLCASSLAFTRDTQYFGPGTRLTVL.

This clone has only one observation. The V call is TRBV5-8, the J call TRBJ2-6; no clear D gene. The CDR3 is 13 residues long. Germline V gene sequence: CDR1 SGHTS, CDR2 YDEGEE. Trimming took 7 bases from V and 3 from J, leaving 8 bases between them. CDR3 coding DNA: TGTGCCAGCCGCTGGCTTGGGGCCAACGTCCTGACTTTC. Translated: CASRWLGANVLTF.

The chain combines TRBV15 with TRBJ2-1; 13 positions match TRBD2. Germline CDR1 and CDR2: LNHNV and YYDKDF (reference sequence). The CDR3 contains 16 residues. The junction had 7 bases not matched to a gene; V was cut back by 3 bases and J by 8 bases. Here the CDR3 reads CATSRVGLAGAYEQFF. The CDR3 DNA sequence: TGTGCCACCAGCAGGGTAGGACTAGCGGGAGCGTATGAGCAGTTCTTC.

The chain combines TRBV7-7 with TRBJ2-3; the match to TRBD2 covers 8 bases. The length of the CDR3 is 15 residues. V lost 5 bases to trimming and J lost 5 bases; unmatched junction nucleotides: 9. Germline CDR1 and CDR2: SSHAT and FNYEAQ (reference sequence). The CDR3 DNA sequence: TGTGCCAGCAGCCCAGGGAGCGGGAGTGTAGATACGCAGTATTTT. The encoded protein is CASSPGSGSVDTQYF. Based on the CDR3 plus reference TRBV7-7 and TRBJ2-3, the full variable domain is GAGVSQSPRYKVTKRGQDVTLRCDPISSHATLYWYQQALGQGPEFLTYFNYEAQPDKSGLPSDRFSAERPEGSISTLTIQRTEQRDSAMYRCASSPGSGSVDTQYFGPGTRLTVL.

The chain recombines TRBV5-1 with TRBJ2-5, with D perhaps being TRBD1 or TRBD2 (7 bases each). Germline V CDR1 and CDR2: SGHRS, YFSETQ. The V end lost 4 bases, the J end lost 5 bases, and 18 bases lay between the germline ends. The CDR3 has 15 residues. As DNA, the CDR3 is TGCGCCAGCAGCCCCAGGGGGGGGCTAGGTGAGACCCAGTACTTC. Amino acids: CASSPRGGLGETQYF.

This clone occurred a few times. Distinct nucleotide sequences in the sample also encode this CDR3. This rearrangement joins TRBV30 to TRBJ1-5, with no clear D. Per germline, CDR1 GTSNPN and CDR2 SVGIG (reference sequence). The CDR3 spans 13 residues. V lost 0 bases to trimming and J lost 4 bases, with 7 bases between them. CDR3 region: CAWSVGTNQPQHF. The CDR3 nucleotides read TGTGCCTGGAGTGTGGGAACTAATCAGCCCCAGCATTTT.

The V and J genes are TRBV6-6 and TRBJ2-7; TRBD2 aligns across 9 bases. Germline CDR1 reads MNHNY; CDR2 reads SVGAGI (reference sequence). V dropped 5 bases and J dropped 0; count of bases not matched to a gene: 2. This CDR3 has 14 amino acids. The CDR3 spells CASSLAGSSYEQYF. The CDR3 nucleotides read TGTGCCAGCAGTCTAGCGGGGAGCTCCTACGAGCAGTACTTC.

This clone was recorded once. This sequence joins TRBV7-9 and TRBJ1-2; weak D call: TRBD1 (5 bases). The V end lost 0 bases, the J end lost 7 bases, and 9 bases lay between the germline ends. Per the germline V gene, CDR1 is SEHNR and CDR2 is FQNEAQ (reference sequence). The CDR3 extends over 13 amino acids. CDR3 coding DNA: TGTGCCAGCAGCTTAGCCCAGGGTCTTGGCTACACCTTC. It is translated as CASSLAQGLGYTF.

This chain uses TRBV6-4 with TRBJ2-3; the D gene is possibly TRBD2 (6 bases). Germline CDR1 is MRHNA and CDR2 is SNTAGT. V gave up 2 bases and J gave up 2 bases, with 11 bases separating them. CDR3 length equals 15 residues. The chain's CDR3 is CASSDAGIPTDTQYF. The CDR3 DNA reads as TGTGCCAGCAGTGACGCGGGGATCCCCACAGATACGCAGTATTTT.

V gene TRBV9 combines with J gene TRBJ1-1; TRBD1 aligns across 8 bases. CDR3 size: 17 residues. Germline-derived CDR1 and CDR2 are SGDLS and YYNGEE. V trimming: 0 bases; J trimming: 0 bases; junction bases outside the gene matches: 7. The CDR3 here is CASSVASGQGVNTEAFF. Here the CDR3 DNA reads TGTGCCAGCAGCGTAGCCTCCGGACAGGGTGTGAACACTGAAGCTTTCTTT.

The rearrangement joins TRBV5-1 to TRBJ2-7, with a possible D match to TRBD2 (5 bases). Germline V CDR1 and CDR2: SGHRS, YFSETQ. The V end lost 4 bases, the J end lost 3 bases, and 11 bases lay between the germline ends. CDR3 length: 13 residues. The CDR3 DNA follows: TGCGCCAGCAGCCCCGGGGTTCACTACGAGCAGTACTTC. Translated, it gives CASSPGVHYEQYF.

The chain combines TRBV23-1 with TRBJ1-1; no clear D gene. TRBV23-1 is classed as an ORF, of uncertain function. CDR3 length: 17 amino acids. V was cut by 2 bases and J by 1 base, with 17 bases left in between. CDR3 bases: TGCGCCAGCAGTCAAAGGCTATACAGCGAAGGGAACACTGAAGCTTTCTTT. Translated, it gives CASSQRLYSEGNTEAFF.

This chain joins TRBV25-1 and TRBJ2-2; D perhaps matches TRBD1 (5 bases). The CDR3 loop spans 13 amino acids. Germline assignment: CDR1 MGHDK and CDR2 SYGVNS. The germline V and J ends were trimmed by 6 bases and 3 bases, with 8 bases remaining between them. The DNA of the CDR3 is TGTGCCAGCAGGGGGCTGGACACCGGGGAGCTGTTTTTT. Translated: CASRGLDTGELFF.

The rearrangement uses TRBV7-2 and TRBJ2-6; D remains unclear. Germline CDR1 SGHTA, CDR2 FQGNSA. The CDR3 loop spans 13 amino acids. Deletions cut 4 bases from V and 4 bases from J, with 5 bases between. The CDR3 spells CASSSPGANVLTF. The CDR3 DNA follows: TGTGCCAGCAGCTCCCCCGGGGCCAACGTCCTGACTTTC. Based on the CDR3 plus reference TRBV7-2 and TRBJ2-6, the full variable domain is GAGVSQSPSNKVTEKGKDVELRCDPISGHTALYWYRQSLGQGLEFLIYFQGNSAPDKSGLPSDRFSAERTGGSVSTLTIQRTQQEDSAVYLCASSSPGANVLTFGAGSRLTVL.

J is TRBJ2-7 and V is TRBV19; 10 nucleotides agree with TRBD1. V lost 3 bases to trimming and J lost 3 bases; unmatched junction nucleotides: 8. The germline CDR1 and CDR2 sequences are LNHDA and SQIVND (reference sequence). This CDR3 has 16 residues. The CDR3 loop reads CASSIKGTGVRYEQYF. CDR3 bases: TGTGCCAGTAGTATTAAGGGGACAGGGGTTCGCTACGAGCAGTACTTC.

This clone was detected a few times. The chain has TRBV5-1 and TRBJ1-1, with 9 positions matching TRBD1. The germline gives CDR1 SGHRS, CDR2 YFSETQ. This CDR3 has 15 residues. After removal of 4 bases from V and 1 base from J, the junction contained 5 bases not matched to a gene. The CDR3 DNA sequence: TGCGCCAGCAGCACGGACAGGGGCGGGAACACTGAAGCTTTCTTT. This gives the protein CASSTDRGGNTEAFF.

In its sample, this clone was seen a few times. CDR3 coding DNA: TGTGCCTGGTTAGAACTAGCGGGAGGGGTGTGGTTCTTC. Amino acids: CAWLELAGGVWFF. The chain employs TRBV30 and TRBJ2-1; 13 nucleotides agree with TRBD2. The CDR3 is made up of 13 amino acids. Germline assignment: CDR1 GTSNPN and CDR2 SVGIG (reference sequence). V lost 5 bases and J lost 15; bases outside the gene matches: 10.

The chain combines TRBV5-8 with TRBJ2-6; 9 bases map to TRBD2. This CDR3 is built from 16 residues. Germline CDR1 and CDR2: SGHTS and YDEGEE. J was trimmed by 2 bases and V by 5 bases; bases with no gene match: 5. The CDR3 loop is CASRLAGRTGANVLTF. The CDR3, as DNA: TGTGCCAGCAGGCTAGCGGGACGGACTGGGGCCAACGTCCTGACTTTC.

J is TRBJ2-7 and V is TRBV6-6; 13 bases align to TRBD2. Germline V gene lookup returns CDR1 MNHNY and CDR2 SVGAGI (reference sequence). After removal of 6 bases from V and 6 bases from J, the junction contained 8 bases not matched to a gene. The CDR3 has 15 residues. CDR3 sequence (DNA): TGTGCCAGCAGCCGGACTAGCGGGAGTCTTCCCGAGCAGTACTTC. Amino acids: CASSRTSGSLPEQYF.

This chain uses TRBV6-1 with TRBJ2-1; 10 nucleotides match TRBD1. V shed 7 bases, J shed 8 bases, and the junction held 8 bases outside the gene matches. The CDR3 contains 14 residues. Germline values: CDR1 MNHNS, CDR2 SASEGT. CDR3: CASIRTGGLDEQFF. As DNA, the CDR3 is TGTGCCAGCATCCGGACAGGGGGTTTGGATGAGCAGTTCTTC.

The rearrangement links TRBV11-2 to TRBJ2-2, with unresolved D. Germline V CDR1 and CDR2: SGHAT, FQNNGV. The CDR3 extends over 12 amino acids. Trimming removed 4 bases from V and 5 bases from J, with 5 bases in between. The CDR3 nucleotides are TGTGCCAGCAGCTCGCTTACCGGGGAGCTGTTTTTT. As protein: CASSSLTGELFF. The full variable domain, rest sourced from reference TRBV11-2 and TRBJ2-2, is EAGVAQSPRYKIIEKRQSVAFWCNPISGHATLYWYQQILGQGPKLLIQFQNNGVVDDSQLPKDRFSAERLKGVDSTLKIQPAKLEDSAVYLCASSSLTGELFFGEGSRLTVL.